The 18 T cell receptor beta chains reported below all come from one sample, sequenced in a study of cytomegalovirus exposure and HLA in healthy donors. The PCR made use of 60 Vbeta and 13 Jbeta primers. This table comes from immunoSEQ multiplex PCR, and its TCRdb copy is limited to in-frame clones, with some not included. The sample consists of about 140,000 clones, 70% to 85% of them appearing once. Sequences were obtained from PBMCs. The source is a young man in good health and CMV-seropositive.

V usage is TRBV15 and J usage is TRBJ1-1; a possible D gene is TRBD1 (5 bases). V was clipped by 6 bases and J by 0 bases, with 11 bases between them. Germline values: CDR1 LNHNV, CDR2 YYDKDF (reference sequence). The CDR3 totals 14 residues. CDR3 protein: CATRLDTMNTEAFF. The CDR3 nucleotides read TGTGCCACCAGACTGGACACAATGAACACTGAAGCTTTCTTT. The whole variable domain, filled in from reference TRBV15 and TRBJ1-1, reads DAMVIQNPRYQVTQFGKPVTLSCSQTLNHNVMYWYQQKSSQAPKLLFHYYDKDFNNEADTPDNFQSRRPNTSFCFLDIRSPGLGDTAMYLCATRLDTMNTEAFFGQGTRLTVV.

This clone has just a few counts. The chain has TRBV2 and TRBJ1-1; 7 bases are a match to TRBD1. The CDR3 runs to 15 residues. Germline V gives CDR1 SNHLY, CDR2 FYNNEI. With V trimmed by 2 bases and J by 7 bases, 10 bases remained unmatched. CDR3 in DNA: TGTGCCAGCAGTGAATCCGGACACCGGGACAGTGAAGCTTTCTTT. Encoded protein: CASSESGHRDSEAFF.

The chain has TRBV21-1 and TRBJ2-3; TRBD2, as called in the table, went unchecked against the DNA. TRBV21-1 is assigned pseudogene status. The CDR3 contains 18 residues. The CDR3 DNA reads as TGTGCCAGCAGCAAACGACGTGGGCGGGGGCTGAGCACAGATACGCAGTATTTT. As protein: CASSKRRGRGLSTDTQYF.

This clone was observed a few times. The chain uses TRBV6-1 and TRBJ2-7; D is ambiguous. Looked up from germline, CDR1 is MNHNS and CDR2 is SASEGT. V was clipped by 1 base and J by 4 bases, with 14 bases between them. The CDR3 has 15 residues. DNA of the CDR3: TGTGCCAGCAGTGAAGTGCGTTCTCTTACTTACGAGCAGTACTTC. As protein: CASSEVRSLTYEQYF.

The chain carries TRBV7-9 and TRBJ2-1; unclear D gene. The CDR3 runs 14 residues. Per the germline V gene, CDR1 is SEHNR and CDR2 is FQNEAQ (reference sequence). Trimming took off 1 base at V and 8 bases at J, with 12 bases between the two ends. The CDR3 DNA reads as TGTGCCAGCAGCTTAGAATCTGACCGGGATGAGCAGTTCTTC. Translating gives CASSLESDRDEQFF. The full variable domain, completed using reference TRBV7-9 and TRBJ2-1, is DTGVSQNPRHKITKRGQNVTFRCDPISEHNRLYWYRQTLGQGPEFLTYFQNEAQLEKSRLLSDRFSAERPKGSFSTLEIQRTEQGDSAMYLCASSLESDRDEQFFGPGTRLTVL.

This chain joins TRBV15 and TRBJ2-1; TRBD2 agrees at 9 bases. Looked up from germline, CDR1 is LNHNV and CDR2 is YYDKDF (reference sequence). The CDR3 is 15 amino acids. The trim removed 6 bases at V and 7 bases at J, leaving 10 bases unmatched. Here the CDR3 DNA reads TGTGCCACCAGTGGAGTAGCGGGAGTGAATAATGAGCAGTTCTTC. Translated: CATSGVAGVNNEQFF.

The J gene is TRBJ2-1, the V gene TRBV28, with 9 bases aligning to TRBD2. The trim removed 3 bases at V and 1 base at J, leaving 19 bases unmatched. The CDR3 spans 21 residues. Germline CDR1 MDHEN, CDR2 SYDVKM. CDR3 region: CASSLGPGSSGSLRSYNEQFF. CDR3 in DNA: TGTGCCAGCAGTTTGGGCCCGGGGAGTAGCGGGAGCCTCAGGTCCTACAATGAGCAGTTCTTC.

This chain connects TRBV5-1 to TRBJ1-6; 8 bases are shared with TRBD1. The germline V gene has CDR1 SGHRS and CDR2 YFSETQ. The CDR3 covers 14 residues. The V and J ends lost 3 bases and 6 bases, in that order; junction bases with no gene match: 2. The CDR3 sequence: CASSSQGANSPLHF. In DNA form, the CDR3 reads TGCGCCAGCAGCTCGCAGGGGGCTAATTCACCCCTCCACTTT.

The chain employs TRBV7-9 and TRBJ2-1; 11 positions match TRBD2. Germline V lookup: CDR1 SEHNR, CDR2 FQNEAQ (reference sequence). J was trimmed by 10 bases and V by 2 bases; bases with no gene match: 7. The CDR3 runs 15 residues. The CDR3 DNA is TGTGCCAGCAGCTTATCCCTAGCGGGAGGAGCCGAGCAGTTCTTC. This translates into CASSLSLAGGAEQFF.

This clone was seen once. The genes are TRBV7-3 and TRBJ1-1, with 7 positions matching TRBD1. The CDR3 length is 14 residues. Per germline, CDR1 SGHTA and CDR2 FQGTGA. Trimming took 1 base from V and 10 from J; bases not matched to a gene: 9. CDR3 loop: CASSLMGGAGGAFF. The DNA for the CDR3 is TGTGCCAGCAGCTTAATGGGTGGGGCAGGGGGAGCTTTCTTT.

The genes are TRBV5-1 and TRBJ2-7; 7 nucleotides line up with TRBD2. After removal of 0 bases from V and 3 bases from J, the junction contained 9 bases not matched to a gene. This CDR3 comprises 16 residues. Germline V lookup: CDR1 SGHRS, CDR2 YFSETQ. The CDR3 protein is CASSLGAGDLGYEQYF. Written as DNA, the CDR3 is TGCGCCAGCAGCTTGGGGGCGGGGGACCTCGGCTACGAGCAGTACTTC.

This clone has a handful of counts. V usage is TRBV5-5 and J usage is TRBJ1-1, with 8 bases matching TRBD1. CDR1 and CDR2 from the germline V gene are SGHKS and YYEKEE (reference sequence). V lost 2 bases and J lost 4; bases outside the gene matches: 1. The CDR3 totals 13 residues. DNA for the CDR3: TGTGCCAGCAGCTTTCAGGGGGCCACTGAAGCTTTCTTT. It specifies CASSFQGATEAFF.

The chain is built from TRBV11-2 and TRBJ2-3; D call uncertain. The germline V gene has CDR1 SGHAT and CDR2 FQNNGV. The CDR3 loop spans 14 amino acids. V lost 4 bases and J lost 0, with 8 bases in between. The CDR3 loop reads CASSWSRSTDTQYF. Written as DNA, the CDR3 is TGTGCCAGCAGCTGGTCTAGAAGCACAGATACGCAGTATTTT.

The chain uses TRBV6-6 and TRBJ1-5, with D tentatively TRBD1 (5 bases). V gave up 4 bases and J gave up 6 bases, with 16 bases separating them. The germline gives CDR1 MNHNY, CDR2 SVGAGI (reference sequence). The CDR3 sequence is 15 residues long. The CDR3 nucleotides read TGTGCCAGCAGTTCAGTCTCCTCCGGGGGTCAGCCCCAGCATTTT. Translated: CASSSVSSGGQPQHF.

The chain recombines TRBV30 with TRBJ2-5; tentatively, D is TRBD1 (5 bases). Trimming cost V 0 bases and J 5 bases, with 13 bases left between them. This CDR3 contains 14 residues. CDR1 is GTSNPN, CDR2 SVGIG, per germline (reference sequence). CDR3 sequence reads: CAWSVYGAGETQYF. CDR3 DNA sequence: TGTGCCTGGAGTGTATATGGGGCTGGGGAGACCCAGTACTTC.

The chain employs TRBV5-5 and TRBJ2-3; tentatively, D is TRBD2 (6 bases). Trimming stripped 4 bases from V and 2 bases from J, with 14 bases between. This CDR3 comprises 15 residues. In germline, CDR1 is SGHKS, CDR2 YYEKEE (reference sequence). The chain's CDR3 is CASSAGRGNTDTQYF. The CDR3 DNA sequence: TGTGCCAGCAGCGCAGGGCGGGGAAACACAGATACGCAGTATTTT.

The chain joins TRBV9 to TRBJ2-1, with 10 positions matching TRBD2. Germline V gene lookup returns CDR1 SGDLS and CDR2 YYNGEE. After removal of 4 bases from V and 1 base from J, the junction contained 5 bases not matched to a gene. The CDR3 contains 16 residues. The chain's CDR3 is CASSPPSGGSYNEQFF. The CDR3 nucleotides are TGTGCCAGCAGCCCGCCTAGCGGGGGTTCCTACAATGAGCAGTTCTTC. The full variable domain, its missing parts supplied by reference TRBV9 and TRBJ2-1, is DSGVTQTPKHLITATGQRVTLRCSPRSGDLSVYWYQQSLDQGLQFLIQYYNGEERAKGNILERFSAQQFPDLHSELNLSSLELGDSALYFCASSPPSGGSYNEQFFGPGTRLTVL.

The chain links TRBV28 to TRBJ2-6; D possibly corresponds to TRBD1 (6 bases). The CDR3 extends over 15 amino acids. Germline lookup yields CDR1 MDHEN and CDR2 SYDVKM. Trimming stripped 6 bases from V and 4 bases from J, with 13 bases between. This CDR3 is CASSLGGLGANVLTF. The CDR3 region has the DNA TGTGCCAGCAGCCTAGGGGGTTTAGGGGCCAACGTCCTGACTTTC.